This TCR beta chain was profiled in a study of cytomegalovirus exposure and HLA in healthy donors. Whole-study results and caveats: Excluded: some indistinguishable V segments such as TRBV6-2 and TRBV6-3. In a later analysis, an Asian-associated ancestry cluster reportedly showed fewer N-insertions than the roughly 650-donor mean. Immune exposure information available was restricted to CMV serostatus.

A multiplex PCR was run with 60 Vbeta primers and 13 Jbeta primers. Assay: immunoSEQ multiplex PCR; the TCRdb copy retains only in-frame clones and omits some. The sample records 90,000 to 140,000 clones, 80% being singletons. In regard to this clone: Its antigen is undetermined.

The ends were cut back, 2 bases at V and 3 bases at J, with 7 bases in the middle. The CDR3 is made up of 13 amino acids. Germline V lookup: CDR1 MGHDK, CDR2 SYGVNS. This rearrangement joins TRBV25-1 to TRBJ2-5; D perhaps matches TRBD1 (5 bases). The receptor comes from a man aged 25-40 years in good health and CMV-seropositive. The specimen sequenced was PBMCs. This CDR3 is CASSEVGEETQYF. The CDR3 nucleotides read TGTGCCAGCAGTGAAGTAGGGGAAGAGACCCAGTACTTC.